This T cell receptor (beta chain) was identified in a study of T cell responses to AZD1222 COVID-19 vaccine. Profiling relied on immunoSEQ multiplex PCR, and the TCRdb table lists in-frame clones only, not all of them. The data hold about 140,000 clones, with about 90% observed a single time. The V end was cut by 5 bases, the J end by 7 bases, with 14 bases between. CDR3 length: 13 residues. Germline assignment: CDR1 SGHVS and CDR2 FQNEAQ. With regard to this clone: What it binds is not known.

Points from the study as a whole: CD4 TCRs covered the whole spike, strongest at regions 160-218 and 743-854. No repertoire was sampled before or during the peak T cell response, only after it. Donors were chiefly white British, with a greater number of females, and clonal diversity was perhaps underestimated. Elevations in Spike-specific TCR breadth and depth followed administration of two AZD1222 doses.

Here the sequenced sample was peripheral blood, taken on day 0 of AZD1222 vaccination. The sequence was collected from an adult in good health. The chain couples TRBV7-8 to TRBJ1-1, with D possibly matching TRBD1 (6 bases). The CDR3, as DNA: TGTGCCAGCAGCCTTAGGCAGGGGCTTGAAGCTTTCTTT. Translation: CASSLRQGLEAFF.